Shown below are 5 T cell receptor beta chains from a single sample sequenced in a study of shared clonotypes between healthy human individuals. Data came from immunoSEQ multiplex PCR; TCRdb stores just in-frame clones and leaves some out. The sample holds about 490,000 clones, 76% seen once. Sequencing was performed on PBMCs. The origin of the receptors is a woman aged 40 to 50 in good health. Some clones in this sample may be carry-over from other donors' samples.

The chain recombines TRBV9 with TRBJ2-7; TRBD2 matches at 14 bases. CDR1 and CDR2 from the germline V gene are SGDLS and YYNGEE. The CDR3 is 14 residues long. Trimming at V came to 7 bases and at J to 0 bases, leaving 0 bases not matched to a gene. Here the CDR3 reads CASGTSGSSYEQYF. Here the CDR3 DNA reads TGTGCCAGCGGGACTAGCGGGAGCTCCTACGAGCAGTACTTC.

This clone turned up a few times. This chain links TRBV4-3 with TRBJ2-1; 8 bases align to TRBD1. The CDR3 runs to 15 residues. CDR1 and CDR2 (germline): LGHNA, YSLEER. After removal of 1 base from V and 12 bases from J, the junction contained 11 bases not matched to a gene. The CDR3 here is CASSQVDRGLRTQFF. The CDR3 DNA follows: TGCGCCAGCAGCCAAGTTGACAGGGGATTGCGCACGCAGTTCTTC.

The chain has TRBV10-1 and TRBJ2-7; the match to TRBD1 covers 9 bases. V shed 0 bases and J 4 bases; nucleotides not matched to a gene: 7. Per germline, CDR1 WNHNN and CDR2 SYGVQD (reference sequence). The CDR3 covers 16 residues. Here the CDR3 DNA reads TGCGCCAGCAGTGAGTCGGGACAGGGAGGGGGGTACGAGCAGTACTTC. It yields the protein CASSESGQGGGYEQYF.

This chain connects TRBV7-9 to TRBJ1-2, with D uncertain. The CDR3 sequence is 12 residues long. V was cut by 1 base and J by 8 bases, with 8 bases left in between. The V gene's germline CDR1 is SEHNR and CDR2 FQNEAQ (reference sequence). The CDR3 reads CASSLDGVGYTF. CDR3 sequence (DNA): TGTGCCAGCAGCTTAGATGGGGTCGGCTACACCTTC.

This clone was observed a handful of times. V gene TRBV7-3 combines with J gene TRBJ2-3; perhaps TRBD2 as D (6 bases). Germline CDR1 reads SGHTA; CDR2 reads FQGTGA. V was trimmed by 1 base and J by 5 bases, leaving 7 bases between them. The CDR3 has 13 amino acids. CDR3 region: CASSLMGGDTQYF. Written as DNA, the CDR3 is TGTGCCAGCAGCTTAATGGGAGGAGATACGCAGTATTTT. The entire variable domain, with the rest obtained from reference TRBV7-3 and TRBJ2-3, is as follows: GAGVSQTPSNKVTEKGKYVELRCDPISGHTALYWYRQSLGQGPEFLIYFQGTGAADDSGLPNDRFFAVRPEGSVSTLKIQRTERGDSAVYLCASSLMGGDTQYFGPGTRLTVL.